The next 6 T cell receptor beta chains were all read from a single sample in a study of cytomegalovirus exposure and HLA in healthy donors. With 60 Vbeta and 13 Jbeta primers, the PCR was carried out. TCRdb's copy holds only in-frame clones and misses some; the assay was immunoSEQ multiplex PCR. The table shows under 300,000 clones, with roughly 86% occurring only once. Specimen: PBMCs. The receptors were gathered from a woman in her 40s in good health and CMV-seropositive.

The chain joins TRBV7-2 to TRBJ2-1; 7 bases are shared with TRBD2. From germline, CDR1 is SGHTA and CDR2 FQGNSA. The junction had 6 bases not matched to a gene; V was cut back by 7 bases and J by 0 bases. CDR3 length: 15 amino acids. The CDR3 DNA follows: TGTGCCAGCACTTCGACTAGCAGCTCCTACAATGAGCAGTTCTTC. It encodes CASTSTSSSYNEQFF.

The chain joins TRBV7-3 to TRBJ2-3; 8 bases match TRBD2. Germline CDR1 and CDR2: SGHTA and FQGTGA. CDR3 length equals 17 residues. Trimming cost V 5 bases and J 2 bases; bases outside gene matches: 12. CDR3 DNA: TGTGCCAGCAGCCCCCATAGCGGGGAGAAAGTCACAGATACGCAGTATTTT. It codes for CASSPHSGEKVTDTQYF.

V usage is TRBV27 and J usage is TRBJ1-1; D remains unclear. Germline-derived CDR1 and CDR2 are MNHEY and SMNVEV (reference sequence). V was cut by 5 bases and J by 2 bases, with 9 bases left in between. The CDR3 totals 13 residues. The CDR3 loop reads CASSQTVNTEAFF. In nucleotides, the CDR3 is TGTGCCAGCAGTCAAACTGTTAACACTGAAGCTTTCTTT.

The table lists this clone with a count of one. V usage is TRBV7-8 and J usage is TRBJ2-7; TRBD2 might be the D (6 bases). V was trimmed by 2 bases and J by 6 bases, leaving 11 bases between them. Germline V CDR1 and CDR2: SGHVS, FQNEAQ. This CDR3 is 13 amino acids long. The CDR3 loop reads CASSLTSSVEQYF. The CDR3 nucleotides read TGTGCCAGCAGCTTAACTAGCTCGGTCGAGCAGTACTTC.

This chain uses TRBV11-2 with TRBJ2-7; 11 bases line up with TRBD2. Trimming removed 6 bases from V and 6 bases from J; junction bases left unmatched: 7. In germline, CDR1 is SGHAT, CDR2 FQNNGV. This CDR3 region has 14 residues. The CDR3 sequence is CASRILTSGTEQYF. CDR3 bases: TGTGCCAGCAGAATTTTGACTAGCGGGACCGAGCAGTACTTC.

This clone was seen a single time. The chain has TRBV7-9 and TRBJ2-5, with 8 bases that match TRBD2. The J call could be wrong; TRBJ2-7 is a better fit for the DNA end. CDR1 is SEHNR and CDR2 is FQNEAQ in the germline V gene (reference sequence). There are 16 residues in the CDR3. The CDR3 coding sequence is TGTGCCAGCAGCACCCTTAGCGGGGTAAGCTCCTACGAGCAGTACTTC. The encoded protein is CASSTLSGVSSYEQYF.